Below are 32 T cell receptor beta chains sequenced from a single sample in a study of CD8 T cells in Susac syndrome. The authors reverse transcribed about 0.5 to 1 ug RNA with random hexamers. MiXCR, run by TCRdb on the immunoSEQ multiplex PCR reads, gives a single entry per CDR3 protein. This sample has over 95,000 distinct CDR3 sequences; nearly 95% occur once, and the top ten carry more than 0.13%. The sequencing sample was made of CD4+ T cells from PBMCs. The source is a human donor in good health.

This clonotype turned up a few times. The V gene is TRBV12-3 or TRBV12-4, the J gene TRBJ1-1; no clear D gene. With 5 bases removed from V and 3 bases from J, the gap between germline ends came to 4 bases. This CDR3 is built from 11 residues. The CDR3 reads CASSPDTEAFF. CDR3 DNA: TGTGCCAGCAGTCCGGACACTGAAGCTTTCTTT.

The chain is built from TRBV30 and TRBJ2-7, with a possible D match to TRBD1 (7 bases). The ends were cut back, 3 bases at V and 0 bases at J, with 15 bases in the middle. The germline V gene encodes CDR1 GTSNPN and CDR2 SVGIG (reference sequence). CDR3 size: 15 residues. The CDR3 nucleotides read TGTGCCTGGAGGCCCCCAGGGGGGAGCTCCTACGAGCAGTACTTC. Protein: CAWRPPGGSSYEQYF.

The V gene is TRBV7-2, the J gene TRBJ1-2; the match to TRBD1 covers 7 bases. The junction had 10 bases not matched to a gene; V was cut back by 5 bases and J by 7 bases. Per germline, CDR1 SGHTA and CDR2 FQGNSA. The CDR3 has 14 amino acids. The DNA for the CDR3 is TGTGCCAGCAGCATAAACTCACAGGGGCCTGGCTACACCTTC. Residues: CASSINSQGPGYTF.

The chain is built from TRBV5-1 and TRBJ2-5; 10 nucleotides align to TRBD2. Germline lookup yields CDR1 SGHRS and CDR2 YFSETQ. This CDR3 has 15 amino acids. J was trimmed by 5 bases and V by 4 bases; bases with no gene match: 8. The CDR3 spells CASSGIAGGLETQYF. As DNA, the CDR3 is TGCGCCAGCAGCGGCATAGCGGGGGGATTGGAGACCCAGTACTTC.

This sequence joins TRBV5-1 and TRBJ2-2, with D maybe TRBD2 (6 bases). The germline CDR1 and CDR2 sequences are SGHRS and YFSETQ. The CDR3 is 15 residues long. Deletions cut 0 bases from V and 6 bases from J, with 12 bases between. CDR3 sequence: CASSLDGRNPGELFF. Written as DNA, the CDR3 is TGCGCCAGCAGCTTGGACGGGAGAAATCCCGGGGAGCTGTTTTTT. The whole variable domain, filled in from reference TRBV5-1 and TRBJ2-2, reads KAGVTQTPRYLIKTRGQQVTLSCSPISGHRSVSWYQQTPGQGLQFLFEYFSETQRNKGNFPGRFSGRQFSNSRSEMNVSTLELGDSALYLCASSLDGRNPGELFFGEGSRLTVL.

The chain uses TRBV7-6 and TRBJ2-3, with 12 positions matching TRBD2. Per the germline V gene, CDR1 is SGHVS and CDR2 is FNYEAQ. The CDR3 runs to 15 residues. Unmatched junction bases numbered 2, after V lost 4 bases and J lost 3 bases. CDR3 DNA sequence: TGTGCCAGCAGCTCCGGACTAGCGGGGACAGATACGCAGTATTTT. Amino acid sequence: CASSSGLAGTDTQYF.

The genes are TRBV30 and TRBJ1-2; 7 positions agree with TRBD1. Germline-derived CDR1 and CDR2 are GTSNPN and SVGIG (reference sequence). This CDR3 region has 14 residues. V lost 2 bases to trimming and J lost 2 bases; unmatched junction nucleotides: 5. The CDR3 protein is CAWSRDSLNYGYTF. CDR3 bases: TGTGCCTGGAGTCGGGACAGCTTAAACTATGGCTACACCTTC. Together with reference TRBV30 and TRBJ1-2, the CDR3 gives the full variable domain: SQTIHQWPATLVQPVGSPLSLECTVEGTSNPNLYWYRQAAGRGLQLLFYSVGIGQISSEVPQNLSASRPQDRQFILSSKKLLLSDSGFYLCAWSRDSLNYGYTFGSGTRLTVV.

The genes are TRBV29-1 and TRBJ1-3; tentatively, D is TRBD1 (5 bases). Germline V gene lookup returns CDR1 SQVTM and CDR2 ANQGSEA. V lost 4 bases and J lost 4, with 14 bases in between. This CDR3 spans 14 amino acids. In DNA form, the CDR3 reads TGCAGCGTTGTCTTCCAGGGTTTCGGAAACACCATATATTTT. Translated, it gives CSVVFQGFGNTIYF.

This clonotype has only a few counts. The V gene is TRBV20-1, the J gene TRBJ2-7; 10 bases are a match to TRBD2. Trimming cost V 0 bases and J 5 bases; bases outside gene matches: 4. In germline, CDR1 is DFQATT, CDR2 SNEGSKA (reference sequence). The CDR3 runs 14 residues. The CDR3 DNA reads as TGCAGTGCTAGAGATCTAGCGGGAGAACACGAGCAGTACTTC. Translating it yields CSARDLAGEHEQYF.

Turning to this clonotype: One end of the junction fails to match germline, which may point to a read error. The chain has TRBV7-9 and TRBJ1-3; the D gene is possibly TRBD1 (6 bases). This CDR3 has 14 amino acids. CDR1 SEHNR and CDR2 FQNEAQ come from the germline V gene (reference sequence). In DNA, the CDR3 is TGTGCCAGCAGCTTAGAGGGTACAGGGACACCGGGACATTTT. It codes for CASSLEGTGTPGHF.

V is TRBV20-1 and J is TRBJ2-4; weak D call: TRBD1 (6 bases). The CDR3 contains 16 residues. Trimming pared 0 bases from V and 1 base from J, leaving 13 bases between. In germline, CDR1 is DFQATT, CDR2 SNEGSKA (reference sequence). The CDR3 DNA follows: TGCAGTGCTAGAGATTGGGCAGGGGAGGCCAAAAACATTCAGTACTTC. As protein: CSARDWAGEAKNIQYF.

This clonotype was picked up one time. The chain has TRBV27 and TRBJ2-6; no reliable D call. CDR1 is MNHEY and CDR2 is SMNVEV in the germline V gene (reference sequence). V lost 0 bases and J 0 bases, leaving 6 bases between the germline ends. The CDR3 consists of 16 residues. The CDR3 coding sequence is TGTGCCAGCAGTTTATCGGATGTCTCTGGGGCCAACGTCCTGACTTTC. Its protein is CASSLSDVSGANVLTF.

The rearrangement uses TRBV30 and TRBJ1-1, with D unresolved. The CDR3 is 11 residues long. The germline V gene encodes CDR1 GTSNPN and CDR2 SVGIG (reference sequence). Trimming left V 0 bases short and J 11 bases short, with 10 bases between. CDR3 amino acids: CAWSVQKLAFF. As DNA, the CDR3 is TGTGCCTGGAGTGTCCAAAAGTTGGCTTTCTTT.

The V and J genes are TRBV27 and TRBJ2-1; D tentatively fits TRBD1 or TRBD2 (6 bases each). The CDR3 has 15 residues. V lost 2 bases, J lost 4 bases, and 12 bases lay in between. Germline CDR1 and CDR2: MNHEY and SMNVEV (reference sequence). The CDR3 nucleotides are TGTGCCAGCAGTTTAACGGGGGCTTTATACAATGAGCAGTTCTTC. Protein product: CASSLTGALYNEQFF.

The genes are TRBV9 and TRBJ2-7; D is uncertain. Germline V gene sequence: CDR1 SGDLS, CDR2 YYNGEE. V lost 4 bases to trimming and J lost 2 bases, with 10 bases between them. The CDR3 is made up of 13 amino acids. The CDR3 reads CASSPTTPYEQYF. The CDR3, as DNA: TGTGCCAGCAGCCCAACGACTCCCTACGAGCAGTACTTC.

This clonotype showed up just a few times. The V gene is TRBV18, the J gene TRBJ1-3; perhaps TRBD1 as D (5 bases). CDR3 length equals 15 residues. Trimming shortened V by 2 bases and J by 0 bases, and 8 bases separated the two germline ends. The germline V gene encodes CDR1 KGHSH and CDR2 LQKENI. As DNA, the CDR3 is TGTGCCAGCTCACCAGGGACCGACTCTGGAAACACCATATATTTT. This codes for CASSPGTDSGNTIYF. The variable domain in full, completed from reference TRBV18 and TRBJ1-3, reads NAGVMQNPRHLVRRRGQEARLRCSPMKGHSHVYWYRQLPEEGLKFMVYLQKENIIDESGMPKERFSAEFPKEGPSILRIQQVVRGDSAAYFCASSPGTDSGNTIYFGEGSWLTVV.

The gene calls are TRBV7-2 and TRBJ1-1; D unclear. Germline loops: CDR1 SGHTA, CDR2 FQGNSA. This CDR3 region has 15 residues. Deletions cut 5 bases from V and 4 bases from J, with 17 bases between. The CDR3 nucleotides read TGTGCCAGCAGCCCCCGAGTGGTGGGGAGCACTGAAGCTTTCTTT. Amino acid sequence: CASSPRVVGSTEAFF. Using reference TRBV7-2 and TRBJ1-1 for the parts outside the CDR3, the full variable domain is GAGVSQSPSNKVTEKGKDVELRCDPISGHTALYWYRQSLGQGLEFLIYFQGNSAPDKSGLPSDRFSAERTGGSVSTLTIQRTQQEDSAVYLCASSPRVVGSTEAFFGQGTRLTVV.

V usage is TRBV7-9 and J usage is TRBJ2-7; TRBD1 agrees at 9 bases. The CDR3 contains 15 residues. Germline V gives CDR1 SEHNR, CDR2 FQNEAQ (reference sequence). With 2 bases clipped from V and 9 bases from J, the junction kept 11 bases outside the gene matches. The CDR3 coding sequence is TGTGCCAGCAGCTTATATTCGGGACAGGGAATCCGGCAGTACTTC. Amino acid sequence: CASSLYSGQGIRQYF.

This sequence joins TRBV6-6 and TRBJ2-3; D may be TRBD1 (6 bases). CDR3 length: 15 residues. In germline, CDR1 is MNHNY, CDR2 SVGAGI (reference sequence). Trimming stripped 2 bases from V and 0 bases from J, with 9 bases between. CDR3 sequence reads: CASSYGGGSTDTQYF. For the CDR3, the DNA is TGTGCCAGCAGTTACGGGGGCGGGAGCACAGATACGCAGTATTTT.

This rearrangement joins TRBV5-4 to TRBJ2-1; weak D call: TRBD2 (5 bases). Germline CDR1 is SGHNT and CDR2 is YYREEE (reference sequence). Trimming removed 4 bases at V and 0 bases at J, with 14 bases between. This CDR3 has 16 residues. DNA of the CDR3: TGTGCCAGCAGCCTCTACGGGGAAAGCTCCTACAATGAGCAGTTCTTC. Translated: CASSLYGESSYNEQFF.

This clonotype is a singleton in its sample. The rearrangement links TRBV5-1 to TRBJ2-3; 8 bases are shared with TRBD1. The V gene's germline CDR1 is SGHRS and CDR2 YFSETQ. With 4 bases clipped from V and 4 bases from J, the junction kept 8 bases outside the gene matches. CDR3 size: 15 residues. CDR3 nucleotide sequence: TGCGCCAGCAGCCTCAGGGGGCATGTCGCAGATACGCAGTATTTT. The encoded protein is CASSLRGHVADTQYF.

The J gene is TRBJ2-7, the V gene TRBV7-2, with 8 bases lining up with TRBD2. V dropped 2 bases and J dropped 0; count of bases not matched to a gene: 3. Germline CDR1 SGHTA, CDR2 FQGNSA. This CDR3 is built from 15 residues. The CDR3 loop is CASSLQGTSSYEQYF. The CDR3 DNA reads as TGTGCCAGCAGCTTACAAGGGACTAGCTCCTACGAGCAGTACTTC. Complete variable domain (other parts from reference TRBV7-2 and TRBJ2-7): GAGVSQSPSNKVTEKGKDVELRCDPISGHTALYWYRQSLGQGLEFLIYFQGNSAPDKSGLPSDRFSAERTGGSVSTLTIQRTQQEDSAVYLCASSLQGTSSYEQYFGPGTRLTVT.

J is TRBJ1-1 and V is TRBV5-1, with D perhaps TRBD1 (5 bases). Germline CDR1 reads SGHRS; CDR2 reads YFSETQ. The V end lost 4 bases, the J end lost 1 base, and 14 bases lay between the germline ends. The CDR3 contains 15 residues. This CDR3 is CASSPEEGRNTEAFF. The CDR3 DNA sequence: TGCGCCAGCAGCCCCGAGGAGGGACGGAACACTGAAGCTTTCTTT.

This chain connects TRBV14 to TRBJ2-2; 7 nucleotides agree with TRBD1. V shed 0 bases and J 4 bases; nucleotides not matched to a gene: 2. CDR3 length: 15 amino acids. CDR1 and CDR2 (germline): SGHDN, FVKESK. DNA of the CDR3: TGTGCCAGCAGCCAAGACAGGGGGTTCACCGGGGAGCTGTTTTTT. Its translation: CASSQDRGFTGELFF.

This sequence joins TRBV4-3 and TRBJ2-3; 7 bases match TRBD2. The CDR3 sequence is 18 residues long. J was trimmed by 0 bases and V by 3 bases; bases with no gene match: 12. Germline-derived CDR1 and CDR2 are LGHNA and YSLEER. CDR3 coding DNA: TGCGCCAGCAGCCATGGACGGAGCGGGATCGTCAGCACAGATACGCAGTATTTT. Protein sequence: CASSHGRSGIVSTDTQYF.

The chain is built from TRBV30 and TRBJ2-7; perhaps TRBD2 as D (6 bases). Trimming removed 5 bases at V and 2 bases at J, with 22 bases between. CDR1 GTSNPN and CDR2 SVGIG come from the germline V gene (reference sequence). The CDR3 runs 16 residues. The CDR3 here is CAWGGAQTTIPYEQYF. CDR3 sequence (DNA): TGTGCCTGGGGAGGGGCCCAGACAACAATTCCCTACGAGCAGTACTTC.

The chain employs TRBV7-2 and TRBJ1-1; D not resolved. The germline CDR1 and CDR2 sequences are SGHTA and FQGNSA. This CDR3 spans 12 amino acids. V shed 3 bases and J shed 6 bases, with 8 bases lying between them. For the CDR3, the DNA is TGTGCCAGCAGCTTGGGAGTCCCTGAAGCTTTCTTT. Amino acid sequence: CASSLGVPEAFF.

The chain uses TRBV29-1 and TRBJ2-1; no clear D gene. The CDR3 sequence is 11 residues long. The V gene lost 6 bases and the J gene lost 0 bases, with 3 bases spanning the gap. Germline V lookup: CDR1 SQVTM, CDR2 ANQGSEA. CDR3 DNA sequence: TGCAGCGTCGTCTCCTACAATGAGCAGTTCTTC. Translated, it gives CSVVSYNEQFF.

V gene TRBV23-1 combines with J gene TRBJ2-3; 8 nucleotides match TRBD1. TRBV23-1 counts as an open reading frame of uncertain function. This CDR3 contains 16 residues. V shed 8 bases, J shed 7 bases, and the junction held 17 bases outside the gene matches. Here the CDR3 DNA reads TGCGCCAGCGAAGCCGCCGGCACAGGGGGTCCAAATACGCAGTATTTT. Amino acids: CASEAAGTGGPNTQYF.

This chain links TRBV6-5 with TRBJ1-1; maybe TRBD1 (5 bases). V dropped 2 bases and J dropped 0 bases, with 13 bases sitting between them. Germline CDR1 and CDR2: MNHEY and SVGAGI. CDR3 length equals 16 residues. The CDR3 DNA reads TGTGCCAGCAGTTACATGAGGGGTTTCATGAACACTGAAGCTTTCTTT. Residues: CASSYMRGFMNTEAFF.

The rearrangement links TRBV4-3 to TRBJ2-3; D uncertain. CDR3 length: 15 amino acids. Germline assignment: CDR1 LGHNA and CDR2 YSLEER. The V gene lost 0 bases and the J gene lost 4 bases, with 11 bases spanning the gap. CDR3 in amino acids: CASSQDQLGPDTQYF. The CDR3 DNA reads TGCGCCAGCAGCCAAGACCAGTTAGGCCCAGATACGCAGTATTTT.

This clonotype came up once. The chain has TRBV19 and TRBJ1-1; TRBD1 agrees at 7 bases. Germline loops: CDR1 LNHDA, CDR2 SQIVND (reference sequence). V dropped 8 bases and J dropped 6; count of bases not matched to a gene: 15. The CDR3 has 15 residues. CDR3 nucleotide sequence: TGTGCCAGTGTCCCGTTACAGGGGCCGGGGGCTGAAGCTTTCTTT. Amino acid sequence: CASVPLQGPGAEAFF.